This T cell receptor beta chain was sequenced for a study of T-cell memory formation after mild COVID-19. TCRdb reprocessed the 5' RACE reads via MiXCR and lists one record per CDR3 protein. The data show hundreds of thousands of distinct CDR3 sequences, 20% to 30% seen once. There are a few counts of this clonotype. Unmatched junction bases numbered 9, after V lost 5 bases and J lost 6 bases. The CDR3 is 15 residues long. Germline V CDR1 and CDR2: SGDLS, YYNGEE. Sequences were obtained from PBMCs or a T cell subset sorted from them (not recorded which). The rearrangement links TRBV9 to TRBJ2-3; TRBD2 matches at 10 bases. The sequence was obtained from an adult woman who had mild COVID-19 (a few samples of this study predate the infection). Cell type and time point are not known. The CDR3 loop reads CASSASGGADDTQYF. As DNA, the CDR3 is TGTGCCAGCAGTGCCAGCGGGGGGGCTGATGATACGCAGTATTTT.